Here is one T cell receptor (beta chain) with its context. This sample is part of a study of blood T cell repertoires in COVID-19. Study in general: Acute and convalescent COVID-19 specimens originated in the United States, Italy and Spain.

Methods used by the authors: Amplification from reference gene primers served as the basis for estimated nucleated cell counts. The repertoire was sequenced with immunoSEQ multiplex PCR; TCRdb's copy has only in-frame clones and lacks some. The V and J calls and clone size are taken from that table; D and trimming were inferred from the DNA. Of some 150,000 clones in the sample, roughly 88% are singletons; the top ten hold about 1.2%. The CDR3 has 15 amino acids. Germline CDR1 and CDR2: SGHNT and YENEEA. With 2 bases clipped from V and 6 bases from J, the junction kept 4 bases outside the gene matches.

Sequencing input: peripheral blood. The V call is TRBV11-3, the J call TRBJ2-1; 10 bases are shared with TRBD2. The sequence derives from a man in his sixties who had recovered from COVID-19. The CDR3 nucleotides are TGTGCCAGCAGCTTACTAGCGGGGGCGTCCAATGAGCAGTTCTTC. Protein sequence: CASSLLAGASNEQFF.